The TCR beta chain described here comes from a study of shared clonotypes between healthy human individuals. In the study overall: Donors consisted of two women and a few men between 18 and 49.

TCRdb's copy holds only in-frame clones and misses some; the assay was immunoSEQ multiplex PCR. The table has around 2.5 million clones, more than 85% seen once. The CDR3 runs to 15 residues. V was shortened by 4 bases and J by 6 bases, with 19 bases between the two germline ends. Germline CDR1 reads LNHDA; CDR2 reads SQIVND (reference sequence). The sequence was obtained from a man aged 18 to 29 in good health. Some clones in this sample may be carry-over from other donors' samples. This sequence joins TRBV19 and TRBJ2-7; D call uncertain. The sequenced sample consisted of naive CD4+ T cells from PBMCs. The sample's subset: CD45RA+ positively selected. CDR3 sequence: CASSTDMGWGSEQYF. CDR3 bases: TGTGCCAGTAGTACCGACATGGGTTGGGGTAGCGAGCAGTACTTC.